One T cell receptor (beta chain) is described in this entry. This record comes from a study of control samples from healthy donors and cancer patients. The data were produced by immunoSEQ multiplex PCR, yet TCRdb's version contains in-frame clones alone and is incomplete. The repertoire holds about 96,000 clones, with approximately 93% as singletons. This CDR3 contains 17 residues. The germline V and J ends were trimmed by 3 bases and 1 base, with 20 bases remaining between them. Germline assignment: CDR1 SGHRS and CDR2 YFSETQ. The source material was blood. This chain uses TRBV5-1 with TRBJ2-7; D ambiguous. This clonotype originated in a man between 18 and 29 years old in good health. The CDR3 nucleotides are TGCGCCAGCAGCTGGGATGGAATCGAAAATCCTTCCTACGAGCAGTACTTC. Protein sequence: CASSWDGIENPSYEQYF. Full variable domain (rest looked up from reference TRBV5-1 and TRBJ2-7): KAGVTQTPRYLIKTRGQQVTLSCSPISGHRSVSWYQQTPGQGLQFLFEYFSETQRNKGNFPGRFSGRQFSNSRSEMNVSTLELGDSALYLCASSWDGIENPSYEQYFGPGTRLTVT.